These T cell receptor beta chains were read from a single sample in a study of T cells after posttransplantation cyclophosphamide. This table comes from immunoSEQ multiplex PCR, and its TCRdb copy is limited to in-frame clones, with some not included. The table shows 3,000 to 3,500 clones, with around 85% occurring only once. Sample: PBMCs, taken after allogeneic stem cell transplant with posttransplant cyclophosphamide. The receptor source for this set is a female patient aged 45-65 years who received an allogeneic stem cell transplant from an unrelated donor, was CMV-positive, and had acute and chronic GVHD. The graft donor may be the source of some T cells. Each CDR3 is given with its conserved first and last residue. The D gene is left open where the match is weak. Clone sizes are given selectively: once, few, many, or a class where the clone is expanded.

J gene: TRBJ2-7; V gene: TRBV5-1; D gene: -; clone size: large; CDR3 protein: CASSTDSSYEQYF; CDR3 DNA: TGCGCCAGCAGCACAGACAGCTCCTACGAGCAGTACTTC
J gene: TRBJ2-7; V gene: TRBV7-9; D gene: TRBD2; clone size: -; CDR3 protein: CASSLSAGQGSGRPYEQYF; CDR3 DNA: TGTGCCAGCAGCTTATCGGCAGGGCAGGGTAGCGGGAGGCCTTACGAGCAGTACTTC
J gene: TRBJ2-5; V gene: TRBV7-3; D gene: TRBD2; clone size: -; CDR3 protein: CASSLGTSGRKKETQYF; CDR3 DNA: TGTGCCAGCAGCTTGGGGACTAGCGGGAGGAAGAAAGAGACCCAGTACTTC
J gene: TRBJ2-5; V gene: TRBV9; D gene: -; clone size: -; CDR3 protein: CASSAGGTLQETQYF; CDR3 DNA: TGTGCCAGCAGCGCGGGTGGGACATTACAAGAGACCCAGTACTTC
J gene: TRBJ2-4; V gene: TRBV5-1; D gene: TRBD2; clone size: -; CDR3 protein: CASSLKREPGNIQYF; CDR3 DNA: TGCGCCAGCAGCTTGAAGCGGGAGCCTGGAAACATCCAGTACTTC
J gene: TRBJ1-4; V gene: TRBV5-4; D gene: TRBD1; clone size: -; CDR3 protein: CASSSGGQGRNEKLFF; CDR3 DNA: TGTGCCAGCAGCTCGGGGGGACAGGGAAGGAATGAAAAACTGTTTTTT
J gene: TRBJ2-1; V gene: TRBV7-6; D gene: -; clone size: -; CDR3 protein: CASSHSSYNEQFF; CDR3 DNA: TGTGCCAGCAGCCATAGCTCCTACAATGAGCAGTTCTTC
J gene: TRBJ2-3; V gene: TRBV7-2; D gene: TRBD2; clone size: -; CDR3 protein: CASSVWASGTSASTDTQYF; CDR3 DNA: TGTGCCAGCAGCGTTTGGGCCTCAGGTACTAGCGCTAGCACAGATACGCAGTATTTT
J gene: TRBJ2-7; V gene: TRBV4-2; D gene: -; clone size: -; CDR3 protein: CASSQDRDTSALEQYF; CDR3 DNA: TGTGCCAGCAGCCAAGATCGAGACACGTCTGCCCTCGAGCAGTACTTC
J gene: TRBJ2-6; V gene: TRBV19; D gene: TRBD1; clone size: -; CDR3 protein: CASSSPTGSIRSGANVLTF; CDR3 DNA: TGTGCCAGTAGTTCCCCGACAGGGAGTATTAGGTCTGGGGCCAACGTCCTGACTTTC
J gene: TRBJ2-5; V gene: TRBV5-6; D gene: TRBD2; clone size: -; CDR3 protein: CASSLGLAVETQYF; CDR3 DNA: TGTGCCAGCAGCTTGGGTCTAGCGGTAGAGACCCAGTACTTC
J gene: TRBJ2-5; V gene: TRBV30; D gene: -; clone size: once; CDR3 protein: CAWSVTGGETQYF; CDR3 DNA: TGTGCCTGGAGTGTAACCGGGGGTGAGACCCAGTACTTC
J gene: TRBJ2-7; V gene: TRBV18; D gene: TRBD2; clone size: -; CDR3 protein: CASSPDLAGGYEQYF; CDR3 DNA: TGTGCCAGCTCACCCGACCTAGCGGGGGGCTACGAGCAGTACTTC
J gene: TRBJ2-7; V gene: TRBV5-6; D gene: TRBD1; clone size: -; CDR3 protein: CASSFRRTGSYEQYF; CDR3 DNA: TGTGCCAGCAGCTTTCGTCGGACAGGCTCCTACGAGCAGTACTTC
J gene: TRBJ2-1; V gene: TRBV5-6; D gene: -; clone size: -; CDR3 protein: CASSWAANEQFF; CDR3 DNA: TGTGCCAGCAGCTGGGCTGCCAATGAGCAGTTCTTC
J gene: TRBJ2-1; V gene: TRBV6-5; D gene: TRBD1; clone size: -; CDR3 protein: CASSQQGPYNEQFF; CDR3 DNA: TGTGCCAGCAGTCAACAGGGGCCCTACAATGAGCAGTTCTTC
J gene: TRBJ2-1; V gene: TRBV4-2; D gene: TRBD2; clone size: -; CDR3 protein: CASSLTSGGPRSSYNEQFF; CDR3 DNA: TGTGCCAGCAGCCTCACTAGCGGGGGGCCACGGAGCTCCTACAATGAGCAGTTCTTC
J gene: TRBJ2-2; V gene: TRBV6-1; D gene: TRBD1; clone size: -; CDR3 protein: CASSDWAQGARTGELFF; CDR3 DNA: TGTGCCAGCAGTGACTGGGCCCAGGGGGCGCGAACCGGGGAGCTGTTTTTT
J gene: TRBJ2-7; V gene: TRBV14; D gene: TRBD2; clone size: -; CDR3 protein: CASSQDRGLAGDEQYF; CDR3 DNA: TGTGCCAGCAGCCAAGATAGGGGACTAGCGGGAGACGAGCAGTACTTC
J gene: TRBJ1-1; V gene: TRBV4-3; D gene: -; clone size: -; CDR3 protein: CASSHGLGANTEAFF; CDR3 DNA: TGCGCCAGCAGCCATGGACTTGGAGCGAACACTGAAGCTTTCTTT
J gene: TRBJ2-5; V gene: TRBV5-1; D gene: TRBD1; clone size: -; CDR3 protein: CASSLEGQGKDVETQYF; CDR3 DNA: TGCGCCAGCAGCTTGGAGGGACAGGGAAAAGATGTCGAGACCCAGTACTTC
J gene: TRBJ2-1; V gene: TRBV6-5; D gene: TRBD2; clone size: -; CDR3 protein: CASRTASGGLNEQFF; CDR3 DNA: TGTGCCAGCAGAACCGCTAGCGGGGGGTTAAATGAGCAGTTCTTC
J gene: TRBJ2-1; V gene: TRBV7-9; D gene: -; clone size: -; CDR3 protein: CASTPNPRANEQFF; CDR3 DNA: TGTGCCAGCACCCCGAACCCCAGGGCCAATGAGCAGTTCTTC
J gene: TRBJ2-1; V gene: TRBV19; D gene: -; clone size: -; CDR3 protein: CASRLDSTLYNEQFF; CDR3 DNA: TGTGCCAGTAGACTCGACAGTACTCTCTACAATGAGCAGTTCTTC